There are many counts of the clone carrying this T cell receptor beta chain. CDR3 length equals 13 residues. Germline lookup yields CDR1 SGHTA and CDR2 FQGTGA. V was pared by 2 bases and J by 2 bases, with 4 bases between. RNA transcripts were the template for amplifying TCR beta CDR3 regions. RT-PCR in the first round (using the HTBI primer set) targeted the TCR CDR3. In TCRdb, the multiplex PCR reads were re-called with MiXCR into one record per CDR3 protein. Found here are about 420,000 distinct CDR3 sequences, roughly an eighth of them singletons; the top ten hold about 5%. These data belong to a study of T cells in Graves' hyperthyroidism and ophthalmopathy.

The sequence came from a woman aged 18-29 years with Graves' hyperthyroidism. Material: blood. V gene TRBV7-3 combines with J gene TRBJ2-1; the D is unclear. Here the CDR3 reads CASSLVPYNEQFF. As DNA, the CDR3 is TGTGCCAGCAGCTTAGTCCCCTACAATGAGCAGTTCTTC.